These 27 T cell receptor beta chains were sequenced from one sample in a study of control samples from healthy donors and cancer patients. Profiling relied on immunoSEQ multiplex PCR, and the TCRdb table lists in-frame clones only, not all of them. Found here are 100,000 or so clones, approximately 83% of them singletons; the top ten hold roughly an eighth. The sample was blood. Receptors originate from a woman aged 45-59 years in good health.

The chain couples TRBV11-3 to TRBJ1-1; 8 bases match TRBD1. Trimming cost V 0 bases and J 4 bases; bases outside gene matches: 10. The germline CDR1 and CDR2 sequences are SGHNT and YENEEA. This CDR3 comprises 17 residues. The CDR3 here is CASSLDPSRGRGTEAFF. The DNA for the CDR3 is TGTGCCAGCAGCTTAGATCCGAGCAGGGGGCGCGGCACTGAAGCTTTCTTT.

This chain connects TRBV7-6 to TRBJ2-1, with 10 positions matching TRBD2. The CDR3 sequence is 15 residues long. Germline V CDR1 and CDR2: SGHVS, FNYEAQ. V was clipped by 5 bases and J by 7 bases; unmatched bases: 8. In nucleotides, the CDR3 is TGTGCCAGCAGCCCCTCGGGACTAGCGAAGAATGAGCAGTTCTTC. The encoded protein is CASSPSGLAKNEQFF.

This chain joins TRBV6-5 and TRBJ1-5; 10 nucleotides line up with TRBD1. The CDR3 loop spans 15 amino acids. The J segment lost 5 bases and the V segment lost 5 bases, leaving 6 bases of the junction unmatched. The germline V gene encodes CDR1 MNHEY and CDR2 SVGAGI. The CDR3 spells CASSRQGAGYQPQHF. The CDR3 DNA reads as TGTGCCAGCAGTAGACAGGGGGCAGGGTATCAGCCCCAGCATTTT.

The chain has TRBV4-1 and TRBJ1-5; D is unresolved. Germline V gene lookup returns CDR1 MGHRA and CDR2 YSYEKL. V was pared by 0 bases and J by 3 bases, with 12 bases between. This CDR3 comprises 16 residues. The CDR3, as DNA: TGCGCCAGCAGCCAAGAGTTCGGCAGTGACAATCAGCCCCAGCATTTT. It encodes CASSQEFGSDNQPQHF.

The count of this clone is one. The CDR3: CASSSGLTREQYF. The CDR3 DNA reads TGTGCCAGCAGCTCGGGACTGACGCGAGAGCAGTACTTC. The chain recombines TRBV7-3 with TRBJ2-7; weak D call: TRBD2 (6 bases). The CDR3 runs 13 residues. CDR1 is SGHTA, CDR2 FQGTGA, per germline. V lost 4 bases to trimming and J lost 7 bases, with 14 bases between them.

The chain joins TRBV11-3 to TRBJ2-7; possibly TRBD1 or TRBD2 for D (5 bases each). The CDR3 is made up of 12 amino acids. Germline CDR1 is SGHNT and CDR2 is YENEEA. V was pared by 5 bases and J by 9 bases, with 14 bases between. The CDR3 here is CASSPGTAAQYF. CDR3 DNA sequence: TGTGCCAGCAGCCCTGGGACGGCTGCGCAGTACTTC.

The rearrangement joins TRBV29-1 to TRBJ1-2, with D unresolved. The CDR3 totals 10 residues. Germline values: CDR1 SQVTM, CDR2 ANQGSEA. Trimming shortened V by 5 bases and J by 8 bases, and 9 bases separated the two germline ends. The CDR3 nucleotides read TGCAGCGTTTTTATCGACGGCTACACCTTC. Translated: CSVFIDGYTF.

The chain combines TRBV14 with TRBJ2-1, with D tentatively TRBD2 (5 bases). Germline V gene sequence: CDR1 SGHDN, CDR2 FVKESK. Trimming stripped 1 base from V and 7 bases from J, with 20 bases between. This CDR3 comprises 17 residues. CDR3 in DNA: TGTGCCAGCAGCCAAGCAACGGCGGGTTGGATCTTGAATGAGCAGTTCTTC. Residues: CASSQATAGWILNEQFF. The full variable domain, its missing parts supplied by reference TRBV14 and TRBJ2-1, is EAGVTQFPSHSVIEKGQTVTLRCDPISGHDNLYWYRRVMGKEIKFLLHFVKESKQDESGMPNNRFLAERTGGTYSTLKVQPAELEDSGVYFCASSQATAGWILNEQFFGPGTRLTVL.

V and J are TRBV10-3 and TRBJ2-2, with 9 positions matching TRBD2. Germline loops: CDR1 ENHRY, CDR2 SYGVKD. Unmatched junction bases numbered 8, after V lost 8 bases and J lost 4 bases. The CDR3 spans 15 residues. The CDR3 nucleotides read TGTGCCATCTCGCTAGCGGGGCGTACCACCGGGGAGCTGTTTTTT. This codes for CAISLAGRTTGELFF.

The rearrangement links TRBV7-2 to TRBJ1-4, with D uncertain. Germline CDR1 reads SGHTA; CDR2 reads FQGNSA. V was cut by 5 bases and J by 5 bases, with 9 bases left in between. CDR3 length: 13 amino acids. The CDR3 DNA reads as TGTGCCAGCAGCCCAGTGAAGAATGAAAAACTGTTTTTT. It is translated as CASSPVKNEKLFF.

The chain links TRBV7-3 to TRBJ2-3; 11 bases map to TRBD2. CDR3 length equals 16 residues. The germline V gene has CDR1 SGHTA and CDR2 FQGTGA. V shed 5 bases and J 6 bases; nucleotides not matched to a gene: 10. The CDR3 coding sequence is TGTGCCAGCAGCAGATCTAGCGGGGGGCCCGGCGATACGCAGTATTTT. This encodes CASSRSSGGPGDTQYF. The full variable domain, its missing parts supplied by reference TRBV7-3 and TRBJ2-3, is GAGVSQTPSNKVTEKGKYVELRCDPISGHTALYWYRQSLGQGPEFLIYFQGTGAADDSGLPNDRFFAVRPEGSVSTLKIQRTERGDSAVYLCASSRSSGGPGDTQYFGPGTRLTVL.

V and J are TRBV9 and TRBJ2-3, with 9 bases aligning to TRBD2. Germline V gene sequence: CDR1 SGDLS, CDR2 YYNGEE. Trimming at V came to 0 bases and at J to 4 bases, leaving 12 bases not matched to a gene. The CDR3 loop spans 18 amino acids. CDR3 in DNA: TGTGCCAGCAGCGTAGCTGGCGGGGGGGCCCTCTTTGCAGATACGCAGTATTTT. It translates to CASSVAGGGALFADTQYF.

The CDR3 reads CASSLAISGTTNYGYTF. The CDR3 coding sequence is TGTGCCAGCAGCTTAGCAATCTCCGGGACAACAAACTATGGCTACACCTTC. This chain connects TRBV7-8 to TRBJ1-2; possible D gene TRBD1, 6 bases. CDR1 is SGHVS, CDR2 FQNEAQ, per germline. Trimming stripped 0 bases from V and 2 bases from J, with 16 bases between. This CDR3 comprises 17 residues.

The gene calls are TRBV18 and TRBJ2-7; possibly TRBD1 for D (6 bases). Germline lookup yields CDR1 KGHSH and CDR2 LQKENI. This CDR3 spans 12 amino acids. Trimming shortened V by 5 bases and J by 6 bases, and 11 bases separated the two germline ends. The CDR3 reads CASSSNRVEQYF. Here the CDR3 DNA reads TGTGCCAGCTCATCCAACAGGGTCGAGCAGTACTTC.

The chain carries TRBV5-6 and TRBJ1-1, with D possibly TRBD1 on 5 matching bases. The V gene lost 6 bases and the J gene lost 0 bases, with 12 bases spanning the gap. CDR3 length: 14 residues. CDR1 and CDR2 (germline): SGHDT, YYEEEE. CDR3 in amino acids: CASMNWGMNTEAFF. CDR3 nucleotides: TGTGCCAGCATGAATTGGGGGATGAACACTGAAGCTTTCTTT.

The chain couples TRBV18 to TRBJ2-3; D is possibly TRBD2 (6 bases). V lost 2 bases and J 9 bases, leaving 18 bases between the germline ends. Per the germline V gene, CDR1 is KGHSH and CDR2 is LQKENI. The CDR3 is made up of 15 amino acids. CDR3 residues: CASSPSQGLTETQYF. The CDR3 nucleotides are TGTGCCAGCTCACCATCGCAGGGACTGACTGAGACGCAGTATTTT.

Comment on this clone: This sample includes further DNA sequences coding for the same CDR3. J is TRBJ2-3 and V is TRBV11-2, with 7 positions matching TRBD1. Germline V lookup: CDR1 SGHAT, CDR2 FQNNGV. The CDR3 totals 15 residues. Unmatched junction bases numbered 2, after V lost 2 bases and J lost 0 bases. CDR3 DNA: TGTGCCAGCAGCTTAATGGGACAGAGCACAGATACGCAGTATTTT. Its translation: CASSLMGQSTDTQYF.

This chain links TRBV7-9 with TRBJ1-4; tentative D call: TRBD1 (5 bases). V was trimmed by 1 base and J by 5 bases, leaving 14 bases between them. The germline V gene encodes CDR1 SEHNR and CDR2 FQNEAQ (reference sequence). The CDR3 runs 16 residues. The CDR3 region is CASSLGLTEKNEKLFF. CDR3 sequence (DNA): TGTGCCAGCAGCTTAGGCTTGACAGAGAAAAATGAAAAACTGTTTTTT.

The chain has TRBV28 and TRBJ1-1; 7 bases align to TRBD1. This CDR3 is 14 amino acids long. Per the germline V gene, CDR1 is MDHEN and CDR2 is SYDVKM. With V trimmed by 6 bases and J by 0 bases, 4 bases remained unmatched. The CDR3 DNA sequence: TGTGCCAGCAGCATCACAGGGGTGAACACTGAAGCTTTCTTT. This sequence encodes CASSITGVNTEAFF.

This chain connects TRBV3-1 (or the pseudogene TRBV3-2) to TRBJ2-5; tentative D call: TRBD1 (7 bases). CDR1 is LGHDT, CDR2 YNNKEL, per germline (reference sequence). This CDR3 is 13 amino acids long. V gave up 5 bases and J gave up 5 bases, with 12 bases separating them. The CDR3 DNA reads TGTGCCAGCAGCGCCAGGGGGAGGGAGACCCAGTACTTC. Translated, it gives CASSARGRETQYF.

This clone was observed once. The chain uses TRBV15 and TRBJ2-7; 9 bases align to TRBD1. The junction had 11 bases not matched to a gene; V was cut back by 1 base and J by 7 bases. The V gene's germline CDR1 is LNHNV and CDR2 YYDKDF (reference sequence). CDR3 length: 16 amino acids. In DNA form, the CDR3 reads TGTGCCACCAGCAGAGCCCCACCGGGACAGGGTCGTGAGCAGTACTTC. Protein sequence: CATSRAPPGQGREQYF.

This clone has at least ten counts. The J gene is TRBJ1-5, the V gene TRBV18, with D possibly TRBD1 on 5 matching bases. CDR1 is KGHSH and CDR2 is LQKENI in the germline V gene. Trimming shortened V by 6 bases and J by 12 bases, and 15 bases separated the two germline ends. This CDR3 is built from 12 residues. Here the CDR3 DNA reads TGTGCCAGCTCCCCCGGCCCCCAGGGCCAGCATTTT. Protein sequence: CASSPGPQGQHF.

The V call is TRBV7-2, the J call TRBJ1-6; D gene uncertain. CDR3 length: 13 amino acids. From germline, CDR1 is SGHTA and CDR2 FQGNSA. The ends were cut back, 2 bases at V and 10 bases at J, with 9 bases in the middle. The CDR3 bases are TGTGCCAGCAGCTTATCTACCAAGTCACCCCTCCACTTT. Amino acids: CASSLSTKSPLHF. The whole variable domain, remainder taken from reference TRBV7-2 and TRBJ1-6, is GAGVSQSPSNKVTEKGKDVELRCDPISGHTALYWYRQSLGQGLEFLIYFQGNSAPDKSGLPSDRFSAERTGGSVSTLTIQRTQQEDSAVYLCASSLSTKSPLHFGNGTRLTVT.

The J gene is TRBJ1-5, the V gene TRBV7-8, with D tentatively TRBD1 (6 bases). The germline V and J ends were trimmed by 1 base and 2 bases, with 15 bases remaining between them. Germline loops: CDR1 SGHVS, CDR2 FQNEAQ. The CDR3 contains 17 residues. The CDR3 DNA reads as TGTGCCAGCAGCTTAGTGGGGGGGCGCGCCGGCAATCAGCCCCAGCATTTT. This translates into CASSLVGGRAGNQPQHF. Supplemented by reference TRBV7-8 and TRBJ1-5, the full variable domain reads GAGVSQSPRYKVAKRGQDVALRCDPISGHVSLFWYQQALGQGPEFLTYFQNEAQLDKSGLPSDRFFAERPEGSVSTLKIQRTQQEDSAVYLCASSLVGGRAGNQPQHFGDGTRLSIL.

V gene TRBV6-6 combines with J gene TRBJ2-1; TRBD1 matches 7 bases. Germline V CDR1 and CDR2: MNHNY, SVGAGI (reference sequence). The CDR3 is 14 residues long. V gave up 10 bases and J gave up 5 bases; unmatched junction bases: 11. CDR3 nucleotide sequence: TGTGCCACCAACTCCAGGGGGAGCGACAATGAGCAGTTCTTC. It yields the protein CATNSRGSDNEQFF.

The chain couples TRBV28 to TRBJ1-4; 7 nucleotides agree with TRBD1. After removal of 2 bases from V and 8 bases from J, the junction contained 5 bases not matched to a gene. The CDR3 sequence is 14 residues long. In germline, CDR1 is MDHEN, CDR2 SYDVKM. The CDR3 coding sequence is TGTGCCAGCAGTTTACTCAGGGGGGAAGAAAAACTGTTTTTT. Amino acid sequence: CASSLLRGEEKLFF.

The chain has TRBV9 and TRBJ2-7; 9 nucleotides match TRBD1. The V and J ends lost 4 bases and 2 bases, in that order; junction bases with no gene match: 10. CDR1 is SGDLS, CDR2 YYNGEE, per germline. The CDR3 runs to 16 residues. CDR3 DNA: TGTGCCAGCAGCTTTGGGACAGGGAGGGGAACCTACGAGCAGTACTTC. Amino acids: CASSFGTGRGTYEQYF.